Following are 16 T cell receptor beta chains from one sample sequenced in a study of T-cell memory formation after mild COVID-19. Via MiXCR, TCRdb re-called the 5' RACE reads, giving one row per CDR3 protein. The sample lists roughly 610,000 distinct CDR3 sequences; 17% were seen once. Sequences were obtained from PBMCs or a T cell subset sorted from them (not recorded which). Source of these receptors: an adult woman who had mild COVID-19 (a few samples of this study predate the infection). Cell type and time point are not known.

In its sample, this clonotype was seen a few times. This chain links TRBV7-9 with TRBJ2-7, with D possibly matching TRBD1 (6 bases). This CDR3 has 16 amino acids. Germline CDR1 SEHNR, CDR2 FQNEAQ (reference sequence). V gave up 5 bases and J gave up 4 bases, with 21 bases separating them. The CDR3 is CASSPYGTGRGYEQYF. DNA of the CDR3: TGTGCCAGCAGCCCCTACGGAACAGGGCGAGGGTACGAGCAGTACTTC.

The chain recombines TRBV20-1 with TRBJ1-1, with TRBD1 as a possible D gene (5 bases). Trimming shortened V by 7 bases and J by 3 bases, and 12 bases separated the two germline ends. This CDR3 has 12 residues. CDR1 DFQATT and CDR2 SNEGSKA come from the germline V gene (reference sequence). CDR3 loop: CSGGSSHTEAFF. The CDR3 region has the DNA TGCAGTGGGGGCAGCTCACACACTGAAGCTTTCTTT.

V usage is TRBV29-1 and J usage is TRBJ1-2, with 7 nucleotides matching TRBD1. Trimming removed 1 base from V and 7 bases from J; junction bases left unmatched: 6. CDR1 is SQVTM, CDR2 ANQGSEA, per germline. The CDR3 sequence is 13 residues long. CDR3 protein: CSVEVEGAFGYTF. Here the CDR3 DNA reads TGCAGCGTTGAAGTGGAGGGGGCGTTTGGCTACACCTTC.

The chain has TRBV5-1 and TRBJ2-7, with D possibly TRBD1 on 5 matching bases. This CDR3 has 16 residues. Trimming left V 4 bases short and J 2 bases short, with 19 bases between. The germline CDR1 and CDR2 sequences are SGHRS and YFSETQ. CDR3 residues: CASSPSGARETYEQYF. Here the CDR3 DNA reads TGCGCCAGCAGCCCTTCTGGGGCGCGAGAGACCTACGAGCAGTACTTC.

This clonotype was observed a handful of times. This chain uses TRBV6-6 with TRBJ2-5; maybe TRBD1 (6 bases). The CDR3 is 15 residues long. CDR1 is MNHNY, CDR2 SVGAGI, per germline (reference sequence). Trimming cost V 7 bases and J 1 base, with 16 bases left between them. This CDR3 is CASTQGLTGQETQYF. The CDR3 DNA is TGTGCCAGCACCCAGGGTTTGACAGGCCAAGAGACCCAGTACTTC.

The chain employs TRBV5-1 and TRBJ1-1; D may be TRBD1 (6 bases). V lost 1 base, J lost 1 base, and 14 bases lay in between. This CDR3 spans 16 amino acids. The germline V gene has CDR1 SGHRS and CDR2 YFSETQ. The CDR3 bases are TGCGCCAGCAGCTTGATGGGGGGCGGTCGGAACACTGAAGCTTTCTTT. It codes for CASSLMGGGRNTEAFF.

The CDR3 coding sequence is TGTGCCAGCAGCTCGAAACCCCGGGACTCCAACACCGGGGAGCTGTTTTTT. It is translated as CASSSKPRDSNTGELFF. This chain links TRBV21-1 with TRBJ2-2; the table's D call TRBD2 went unverified against the DNA. TRBV21-1 is described as a pseudogene. The CDR3 runs to 17 residues.

V usage is TRBV5-4 and J usage is TRBJ1-1, with D maybe TRBD1 (6 bases). Per the germline V gene, CDR1 is SGHNT and CDR2 is YYREEE (reference sequence). The CDR3 totals 17 residues. Trimming removed 1 base at V and 3 bases at J, with 19 bases between. DNA for the CDR3: TGTGCCAGCAGCTTGTGGGGACACCGGCCAACTCACACTGAAGCTTTCTTT. This sequence encodes CASSLWGHRPTHTEAFF.

This clonotype has just a few counts. This chain joins TRBV7-3 and TRBJ2-3, with D tentatively TRBD1 or TRBD2 (5 bases each). V was cut by 5 bases and J by 0 bases, with 12 bases left in between. The V gene's germline CDR1 is SGHTA and CDR2 FQGTGA. CDR3 size: 15 residues. CDR3 protein: CASSRGTVSTDTQYF. CDR3 coding DNA: TGTGCCAGCAGCCGAGGGACCGTTAGCACAGATACGCAGTATTTT.

This clonotype has more than one count but fewer than ten. The rearrangement uses TRBV5-5 and TRBJ2-7; D ambiguous. This CDR3 is 12 amino acids long. Trimming stripped 1 base from V and 5 bases from J, with 7 bases between. Germline CDR1 and CDR2: SGHKS and YYEKEE (reference sequence). In nucleotides, the CDR3 is TGTGCCAGCAGCTTGCCGGGCCACGAGCAGTACTTC. Protein product: CASSLPGHEQYF.

This clonotype was picked up many times. CDR3 bases: TGTGCCAGCAGCTTTCTTGCTAGCGGGAAGGGTGTGGATACGCAGTATTTT. Translated: CASSFLASGKGVDTQYF. The rearrangement uses TRBV7-9 and TRBJ2-3; 9 bases are shared with TRBD2. V was clipped by 3 bases and J by 6 bases; unmatched bases: 13. The length of the CDR3 is 17 residues. The germline V gene encodes CDR1 SEHNR and CDR2 FQNEAQ (reference sequence).

CDR3 coding DNA: TGTGCCAGCAGTTTACTCGGACAGGGGGCAGGTGGGCAGTATTTT. Its translation: CASSLLGQGAGGQYF. V usage is TRBV12-3 or TRBV12-4 and J usage is TRBJ2-3; TRBD1 agrees at 11 bases. J lost 11 bases, V lost 2 bases, and 9 bases had no gene match. This CDR3 is built from 15 residues.

This clonotype was seen only a few times. This rearrangement joins TRBV12-3 or TRBV12-4 to TRBJ2-1; 8 nucleotides align to TRBD1. The ends lost 6 bases at V and 13 bases at J; junction bases unmatched: 8. The CDR3 loop spans 12 amino acids. CDR3 in amino acids: CASSRTGGSQFF. CDR3 DNA sequence: TGTGCCAGCAGCCGAACAGGGGGTTCTCAGTTCTTC.

V gene TRBV29-1 combines with J gene TRBJ1-5, with a tentative D call TRBD1 (5 bases). The CDR3 contains 15 residues. The V end lost 0 bases, the J end lost 4 bases, and 13 bases lay between the germline ends. The V gene's germline CDR1 is SQVTM and CDR2 ANQGSEA. CDR3 region: CSVEDRPEGNQPQHF. CDR3 bases: TGCAGCGTTGAAGATCGCCCGGAGGGGAATCAGCCCCAGCATTTT.

V usage is TRBV9 and J usage is TRBJ1-2; 7 bases map to TRBD1. The CDR3 covers 14 residues. Germline V gene sequence: CDR1 SGDLS, CDR2 YYNGEE. The junction had 7 bases not matched to a gene; V was cut back by 0 bases and J by 8 bases. The CDR3 DNA reads TGTGCCAGCAGCGTAGCGCCTCAGGGGGGGGGCTACACCTTC. It encodes CASSVAPQGGGYTF.

At least ten counts were recorded for this clonotype. The chain couples TRBV4-1 to TRBJ1-2; D unresolved. The CDR3 runs 15 residues. CDR1 and CDR2 from the germline V gene are MGHRA and YSYEKL. Trimming stripped 4 bases from V and 5 bases from J, with 17 bases between. CDR3 amino acids: CASSPSLREIYGYTF. The CDR3 DNA reads as TGCGCCAGCAGCCCCTCTCTAAGGGAAATTTATGGCTACACCTTC.